The subject of this entry is one T cell receptor (beta chain). V was cut by 1 base and J by 2 bases, with 9 bases left in between. Germline lookup yields CDR1 LGHNT and CDR2 FRNRAP. The CDR3 is 15 residues long. This sample is part of a study of tumor and adjacent non-tumor tissue in lung cancer. Study in general: Each sample yielded a few million productive TCRbeta reads on average.

The template was RNA from unsorted bulk tissue. Three rounds of nested PCR, following a modified ARM-PCR protocol, produced the TCRbeta library. TCRdb independently ran MiXCR on the multiplex PCR reads; one entry per CDR3 protein. The sample consists of around 120,000 distinct CDR3 sequences, 66% of them appearing once. The sequencing sample was made of lung tumor tissue. This clonotype originated in a young man with non-small cell lung cancer. The rearrangement uses TRBV12-5 and TRBJ1-5; D might be TRBD1 (6 bases). The CDR3: CASGLGTAGNQPQHF. The CDR3 nucleotides read TGTGCTAGTGGTTTGGGGACAGCCGGCAATCAGCCCCAGCATTTT.